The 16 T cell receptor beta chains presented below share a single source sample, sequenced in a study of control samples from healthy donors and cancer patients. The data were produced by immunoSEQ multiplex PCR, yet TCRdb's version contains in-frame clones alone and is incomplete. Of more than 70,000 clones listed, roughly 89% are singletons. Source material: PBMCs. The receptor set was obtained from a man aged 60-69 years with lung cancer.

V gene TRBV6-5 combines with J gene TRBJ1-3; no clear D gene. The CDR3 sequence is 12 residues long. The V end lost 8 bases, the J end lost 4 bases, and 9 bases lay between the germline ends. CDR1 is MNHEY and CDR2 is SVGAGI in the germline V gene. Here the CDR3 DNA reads TGTGCCAGCGGGCTTTGGGGAAACACCATATATTTT. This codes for CASGLWGNTIYF.

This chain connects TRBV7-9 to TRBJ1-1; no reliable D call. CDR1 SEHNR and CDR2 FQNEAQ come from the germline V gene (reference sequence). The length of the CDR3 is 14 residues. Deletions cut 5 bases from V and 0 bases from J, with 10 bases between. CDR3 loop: CASSRGEVNTEAFF. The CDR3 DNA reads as TGTGCCAGCAGCCGGGGTGAAGTGAACACTGAAGCTTTCTTT.

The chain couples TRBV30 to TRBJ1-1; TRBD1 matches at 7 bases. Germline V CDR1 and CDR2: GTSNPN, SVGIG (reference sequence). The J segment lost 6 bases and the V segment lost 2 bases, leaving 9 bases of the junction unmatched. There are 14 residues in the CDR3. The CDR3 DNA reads TGTGCCTGGAGTTTGATAGGGGGCCGGGCTGAAGCTTTCTTT. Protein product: CAWSLIGGRAEAFF.

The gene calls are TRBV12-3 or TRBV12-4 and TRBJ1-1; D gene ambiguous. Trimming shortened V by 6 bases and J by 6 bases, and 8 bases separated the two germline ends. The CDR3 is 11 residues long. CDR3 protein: CASRRGAEAFF. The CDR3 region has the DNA TGTGCCAGCAGACGCGGCGCTGAAGCTTTCTTT.

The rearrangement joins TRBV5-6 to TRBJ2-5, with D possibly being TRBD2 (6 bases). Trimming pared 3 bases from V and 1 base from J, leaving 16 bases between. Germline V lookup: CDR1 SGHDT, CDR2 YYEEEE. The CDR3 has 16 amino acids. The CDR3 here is CASSWMSLATQETQYF. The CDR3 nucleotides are TGTGCCAGCAGCTGGATGTCTCTAGCGACCCAAGAGACCCAGTACTTC.

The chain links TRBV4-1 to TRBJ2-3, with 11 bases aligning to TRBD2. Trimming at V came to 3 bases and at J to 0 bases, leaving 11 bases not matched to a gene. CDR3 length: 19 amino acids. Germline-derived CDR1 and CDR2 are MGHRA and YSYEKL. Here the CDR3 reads CASSHITSGGHVSTDTQYF. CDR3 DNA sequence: TGCGCCAGCAGCCACATAACTAGCGGGGGTCACGTTAGCACAGATACGCAGTATTTT.

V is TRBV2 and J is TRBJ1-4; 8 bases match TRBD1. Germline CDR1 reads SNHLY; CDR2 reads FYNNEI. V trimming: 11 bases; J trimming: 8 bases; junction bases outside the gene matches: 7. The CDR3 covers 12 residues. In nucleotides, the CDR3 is TGTGCCTTCTCCCAGGGGGCCGAAAAACTGTTTTTT. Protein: CAFSQGAEKLFF.

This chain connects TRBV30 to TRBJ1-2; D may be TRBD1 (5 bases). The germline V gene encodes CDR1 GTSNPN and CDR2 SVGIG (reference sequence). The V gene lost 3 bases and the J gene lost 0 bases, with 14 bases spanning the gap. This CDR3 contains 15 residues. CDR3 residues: CAWRVNRLPNYGYTF. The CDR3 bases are TGTGCCTGGAGAGTAAACAGGCTCCCTAACTATGGCTACACCTTC.

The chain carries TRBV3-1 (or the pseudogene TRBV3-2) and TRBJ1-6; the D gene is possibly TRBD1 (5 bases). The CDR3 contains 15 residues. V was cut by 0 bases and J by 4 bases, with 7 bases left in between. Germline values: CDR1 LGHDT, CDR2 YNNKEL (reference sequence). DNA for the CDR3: TGTGCCAGCAGCCAAGAAACAGGATATAATTCACCCCTCCACTTT. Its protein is CASSQETGYNSPLHF.

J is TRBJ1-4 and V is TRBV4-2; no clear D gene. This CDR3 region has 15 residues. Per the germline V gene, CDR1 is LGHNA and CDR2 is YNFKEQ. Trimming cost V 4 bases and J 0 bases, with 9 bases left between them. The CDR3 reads CASSPWTATNEKLFF. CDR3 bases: TGTGCCAGCAGCCCTTGGACTGCAACTAATGAAAAACTGTTTTTT.

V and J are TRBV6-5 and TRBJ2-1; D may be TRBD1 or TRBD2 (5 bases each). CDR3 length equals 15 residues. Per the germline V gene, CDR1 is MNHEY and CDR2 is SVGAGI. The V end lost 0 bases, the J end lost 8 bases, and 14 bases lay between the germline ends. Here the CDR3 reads CASSYSGAGSDEQFF. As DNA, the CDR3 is TGTGCCAGCAGTTACTCCGGGGCAGGGTCCGATGAGCAGTTCTTC.

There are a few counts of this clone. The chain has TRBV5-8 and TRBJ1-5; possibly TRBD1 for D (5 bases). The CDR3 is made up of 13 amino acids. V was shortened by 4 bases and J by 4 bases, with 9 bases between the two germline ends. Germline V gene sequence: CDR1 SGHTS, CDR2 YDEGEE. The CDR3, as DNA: TGTGCCAGCAGCCGGGACGGTAATCAGCCCCAGCATTTT. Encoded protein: CASSRDGNQPQHF.

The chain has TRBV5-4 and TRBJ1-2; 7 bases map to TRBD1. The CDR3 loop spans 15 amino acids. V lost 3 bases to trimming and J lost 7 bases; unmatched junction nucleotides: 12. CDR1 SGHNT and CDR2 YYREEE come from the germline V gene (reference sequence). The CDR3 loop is CASSSFDRDMIGYTF. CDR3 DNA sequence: TGTGCCAGCAGCTCATTTGACAGGGATATGATTGGCTACACCTTC.

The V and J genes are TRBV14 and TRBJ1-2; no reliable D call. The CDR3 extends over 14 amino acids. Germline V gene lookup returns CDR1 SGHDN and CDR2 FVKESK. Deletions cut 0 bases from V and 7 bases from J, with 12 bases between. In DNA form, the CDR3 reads TGTGCCAGCAGCCAAGATAGGAGTATTTCTGGCTACACCTTC. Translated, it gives CASSQDRSISGYTF.

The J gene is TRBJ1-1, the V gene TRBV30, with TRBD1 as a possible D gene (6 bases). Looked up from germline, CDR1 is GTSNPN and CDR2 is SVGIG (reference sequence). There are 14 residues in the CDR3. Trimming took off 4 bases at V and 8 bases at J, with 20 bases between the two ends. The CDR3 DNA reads TGTGCCTGGACTGTAGGGTTTCGGGGGGCCGAAGCTTTCTTT. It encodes CAWTVGFRGAEAFF.

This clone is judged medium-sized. CDR3 sequence (DNA): TGTGCTAGTGGTTTCTACAATGAGCAGTTCTTC. Its protein product is CASGFYNEQFF. V and J are TRBV12-5 and TRBJ2-1, with D unresolved. This CDR3 is built from 11 residues. Trimming took off 3 bases at V and 3 bases at J, with 0 bases between the two ends. Germline V gene data show CDR1 as LGHNT and CDR2 as FRNRAP.